Listed below are T cell receptor beta chains from one sample, sequenced in a study of identical twins. TCRdb re-called the 5' RACE reads through MiXCR, storing one row per CDR3 protein. The sample lists about 200,000 distinct CDR3 sequences, more than 15% occurring once. Another study also made use of these data, one on T cells expressing NK-cell markers.

What was sequenced was CD8+ T cells sorted from blood. Every receptor here comes from a woman between 18 and 29 years old in good health. Each CDR3 is given with its conserved first and last residue. A D gene is named only where the DNA matches it firmly. Clone size is not always given. Where it is, it says once, few, many or a class for expanded clones.

J gene | clone size | V gene | D gene | CDR3 protein | CDR3 DNA
TRBJ2-3 | once | TRBV6-5 | . | CASSLVTRTDTQYF | TGTGCCAGCAGTTTGGTGACTCGCACAGATACGCAGTATTTT
TRBJ2-2 | few | TRBV19 | . | CASSIRQISNTGELFF | TGTGCCAGTAGTATCAGACAGATCTCGAACACCGGGGAGCTGTTTTTT
TRBJ1-5 | . | TRBV4-1 | . | CASSQDIGKGQPQHF | TGCGCCAGCAGCCAAGATATAGGGAAGGGGCAGCCCCAGCATTTT
TRBJ2-2 | few | TRBV12-3/TRBV12-4 | . | CASSFDAELFF | TGTGCCAGCAGTTTCGACGCGGAGCTGTTTTTT
TRBJ2-7 | few | TRBV5-6 | TRBD1 | CASSTGTGGHEQYF | TGTGCCAGCAGTACCGGGACAGGGGGCCACGAGCAGTACTTC
TRBJ1-4 | few | TRBV5-1 | . | CASSLIGPWDEKLFF | TGCGCCAGCAGCTTGATCGGGCCCTGGGACGAAAAACTGTTTTTT
TRBJ2-3 | few | TRBV27 | TRBD2 | CASSTGTSPDTQYF | TGTGCCAGCAGTACTGGGACTAGTCCAGATACGCAGTATTTT
TRBJ2-7 | . | TRBV29-1 | TRBD1 | CSVLGDRDYEQYF | TGCAGCGTTCTTGGGGACAGGGACTACGAGCAGTACTTC
TRBJ2-1 | . | TRBV11-2 | TRBD2 | CASSPARLAGLDPNEQFF | TGTGCCAGCAGCCCGGCCCGACTAGCGGGCCTAGACCCCAATGAGCAGTTCTTC
TRBJ2-7 | . | TRBV12-3/TRBV12-4 | . | CASKTGRSPTEQYF | TGTGCCAGCAAAACAGGGAGGAGCCCAACCGAGCAGTACTTC
TRBJ2-3 | . | TRBV7-3 | TRBD2 | CASSLMTSKYTDTQYF | TGTGCCAGCAGCTTAATGACTAGCAAGTACACAGATACGCAGTATTTT
TRBJ1-3 | few | TRBV6-1 | . | CATSGRTSGNTIYF | TGTGCCACGTCCGGACGGACCTCTGGAAACACCATATATTTT
TRBJ2-1 | . | TRBV5-1 | . | CASSPSRQSAYNEQFF | TGCGCCAGCAGCCCGAGCCGGCAATCGGCATACAATGAGCAGTTCTTC
TRBJ2-7 | . | TRBV15 | TRBD2 | CATSRGGRVHEQYF | TGTGCCACCAGCAGAGGCGGGAGGGTCCACGAGCAGTACTTC
TRBJ2-7 | few | TRBV12-3/TRBV12-4 | . | CASSLSWGYEQYF | TGTGCCAGCAGTTTATCTTGGGGGTACGAGCAGTACTTC
TRBJ1-2 | few | TRBV12-3/TRBV12-4 | TRBD1 | CASRTGGLSGYTF | TGTGCCAGCAGGACAGGGGGTCTCTCTGGCTACACCTTC
TRBJ2-1 | . | TRBV7-2 | TRBD1 | CASSQFGQGEMPNEQFF | TGTGCCAGCAGCCAGTTCGGACAGGGGGAAATGCCCAATGAGCAGTTCTTC
TRBJ2-3 | . | TRBV7-9 | . | CASSLARAGLGSDTQYF | TGTGCCAGCAGCTTAGCGAGGGCGGGGTTGGGGTCAGATACGCAGTATTTT
TRBJ2-7 | . | TRBV7-9 | . | CASKSISRTTYEQYF | TGTGCCAGCAAATCTATTTCCAGGACAACCTACGAGCAGTACTTC
TRBJ2-7 | . | TRBV3-1 | . | CASSSTAWISYEQYF | TGTGCCAGCAGCTCGACCGCATGGATCTCCTACGAGCAGTACTTC